This TCR beta chain was sequenced in a study of blood T cell repertoires in COVID-19. In the authors' methods: The assay estimated nucleated cells by amplifying reference gene primers. Sequenced by immunoSEQ multiplex PCR; TCRdb stores in-frame clones only, minus some. The V and J calls and clone size come from that table; D and trimming were worked out from the DNA. The table includes about 230,000 clones, roughly 85% detected once. Germline CDR1 and CDR2: SGDLS and YYNGEE. Trimming shortened V by 3 bases and J by 8 bases, and 15 bases separated the two germline ends. The CDR3 runs to 15 residues. This TCR was recovered from a man in his forties or fifties with COVID-19, enrolled during active disease. The rearrangement links TRBV9 to TRBJ1-6, with D possibly being TRBD1 (5 bases). Input material: peripheral blood. DNA for the CDR3: TGTGCCAGCAGCGCGCTGGATAAGACAGATTCACCCCTCCACTTT. Protein product: CASSALDKTDSPLHF.